This T cell receptor beta chain was documented in a study of blood T cell repertoires in COVID-19. Study background: There were acute and convalescent COVID-19 samples, and they came from the United States, Italy and Spain.

Germline V gene data show CDR1 as SGHRS and CDR2 as YFSETQ. This CDR3 has 14 residues. Trimming removed 2 bases from V and 8 bases from J, with 16 bases in between. The data were produced by immunoSEQ multiplex PCR, yet TCRdb's version contains in-frame clones alone and is incomplete. This table holds about 140,000 clones, more than 70% found once. The clonotype was recovered from a man in his forties or fifties with acute COVID-19. Sequencing was performed on PBMCs or T cells enriched from blood (not recorded which). The chain recombines TRBV5-1 with TRBJ1-1; possible D gene TRBD1, 5 bases. CDR3 loop: CASSFSLREQEAFF. CDR3 nucleotide sequence: TGCGCCAGCAGCTTCTCTCTCAGGGAACAGGAAGCTTTCTTT.